These 30 T cell receptor beta chains were all obtained from the same sample, sequenced in a study of early T cells in non-severe SARS-CoV-2 infection. TCRdb passed the 5' RACE reads through MiXCR, listing each CDR3 protein once. Among 120,000 or so distinct CDR3 sequences, around an eighth were seen once, and the ten largest hold about 3.8%. The specimen comprised whole blood, sampled at baseline. The receptors derive from an adult who was a healthcare worker with PCR-confirmed SARS-CoV-2 infection or an uninfected control (not recorded which).

This sequence joins TRBV28 and TRBJ1-5; 8 bases are shared with TRBD1. Germline-derived CDR1 and CDR2 are MDHEN and SYDVKM. Unmatched junction bases numbered 2, after V lost 5 bases and J lost 2 bases. The CDR3 is made up of 14 amino acids. The CDR3 here is CASSEDRGNQPQHF. DNA of the CDR3: TGTGCCAGCAGTGAGGACAGGGGCAATCAGCCCCAGCATTTT.

The sample holds a few counts of this clonotype. The genes are TRBV4-1 and TRBJ2-7, with TRBD1 identical over 10 bases. The junction had 9 bases not matched to a gene; V was cut back by 0 bases and J by 7 bases. The CDR3 runs to 16 residues. Germline V gene data show CDR1 as MGHRA and CDR2 as YSYEKL. CDR3 bases: TGCGCCAGCAGCCAAGATCTCGGGACAGGGGTTTTAGAGCAGTACTTC. It yields the protein CASSQDLGTGVLEQYF.

This rearrangement joins TRBV18 to TRBJ2-3; possibly TRBD1 for D (6 bases). In germline, CDR1 is KGHSH, CDR2 LQKENI. V was shortened by 6 bases and J by 6 bases, with 13 bases between the two germline ends. The CDR3 length is 13 residues. CDR3 region: CASSTRQADTQYF. As DNA, the CDR3 is TGTGCCAGCTCGACGCGACAGGCGGATACGCAGTATTTT. Supplemented by reference TRBV18 and TRBJ2-3, the full variable domain reads NAGVMQNPRHLVRRRGQEARLRCSPMKGHSHVYWYRQLPEEGLKFMVYLQKENIIDESGMPKERFSAEFPKEGPSILRIQQVVRGDSAAYFCASSTRQADTQYFGPGTRLTVL.

The J gene is TRBJ2-5, the V gene TRBV18; TRBD1 agrees at 7 bases. Germline CDR1 reads KGHSH; CDR2 reads LQKENI. The junction had 3 bases not matched to a gene; V was cut back by 0 bases and J by 5 bases. The CDR3 runs to 14 residues. CDR3 amino acids: CASSPPGGSETQYF. The CDR3, as DNA: TGTGCCAGCTCACCACCAGGGGGCTCGGAGACCCAGTACTTC.

Points on this clonotype: The junction does not match germline at one end; this may be a read error. The J gene is TRBJ1-2, the V gene TRBV12-3 or TRBV12-4; D not certain. CDR3 length: 11 residues. Written as DNA, the CDR3 is TGTGCCAGCAGCCCGATGGTGGCCCCCGAATTC. This sequence encodes CASSPMVAPEF.

The V and J genes are TRBV7-9 and TRBJ1-2; D might be TRBD1 (6 bases). CDR1 SEHNR and CDR2 FQNEAQ come from the germline V gene (reference sequence). The CDR3 loop spans 16 amino acids. The germline V and J ends were trimmed by 4 bases and 3 bases, with 18 bases remaining between them. This CDR3 is CASSSTGFSEDYGYTF. The CDR3 DNA follows: TGTGCCAGCAGCTCCACAGGGTTTTCTGAAGACTATGGCTACACCTTC.

This clonotype was seen a few times. The chain carries TRBV3-1 and TRBJ1-5, with 7 positions matching TRBD1. The trim removed 3 bases at V and 0 bases at J, leaving 2 bases unmatched. The CDR3 consists of 15 residues. Per the germline V gene, CDR1 is LGHDT and CDR2 is YNNKEL (reference sequence). The CDR3 protein is CASSQAGGSNQPQHF. The CDR3 DNA reads as TGTGCCAGCAGCCAGGCAGGGGGTAGCAATCAGCCCCAGCATTTT. Full variable domain (rest looked up from reference TRBV3-1 and TRBJ1-5): DTAVSQTPKYLVTQMGNDKSIKCEQNLGHDTMYWYKQDSKKFLKIMFSYNNKELIINETVPNRFSPKSPDKAHLNLHINSLELGDSAVYFCASSQAGGSNQPQHFGDGTRLSIL.

The chain recombines TRBV20-1 with TRBJ2-3; 10 bases are shared with TRBD1. Germline trimming cut 6 bases from V and 1 base from J; bases unmatched to any gene: 4. Germline assignment: CDR1 DFQATT and CDR2 SNEGSKA (reference sequence). The CDR3 spans 14 residues. The CDR3 DNA is TGCAGTGCGTTCGGGACAGGGGGCACAGATACGCAGTATTTT. Residues: CSAFGTGGTDTQYF.

This clonotype was observed a handful of times. J is TRBJ2-7 and V is TRBV12-3 or TRBV12-4; D unclear. V was shortened by 2 bases and J by 6 bases, with 5 bases between the two germline ends. The CDR3 spans 11 residues. DNA for the CDR3: TGTGCCAGCAGTTTATGGGTCGAGCAGTACTTC. Protein: CASSLWVEQYF.

V and J are TRBV5-8 and TRBJ1-1; no clear D. The length of the CDR3 is 14 residues. V was pared by 0 bases and J by 2 bases, with 8 bases between. Germline V CDR1 and CDR2: SGHTS, YDEGEE. CDR3 region: CASSLEHENTEAFF. Here the CDR3 DNA reads TGTGCCAGCAGCTTGGAACACGAAAACACTGAAGCTTTCTTT.

The chain has TRBV7-6 and TRBJ2-1, with D possibly being TRBD2 (7 bases). The ends were cut back, 1 base at V and 7 bases at J, with 14 bases in the middle. Per the germline V gene, CDR1 is SGHVS and CDR2 is FNYEAQ. CDR3 length equals 15 residues. The CDR3 DNA follows: TGTGCCAGCAGCTTAGTAGGGGGGGTAGAGAATGAGCAGTTCTTC. Residues: CASSLVGGVENEQFF.

This chain joins TRBV29-1 and TRBJ2-5, with TRBD2 matching over 8 bases. The CDR3 has 13 amino acids. CDR1 is SQVTM and CDR2 is ANQGSEA in the germline V gene. After removal of 6 bases from V and 1 base from J, the junction contained 4 bases not matched to a gene. CDR3 region: CSVPTSGQETQYF. CDR3 coding DNA: TGCAGCGTCCCAACTAGCGGCCAAGAGACCCAGTACTTC.

This chain uses TRBV19 with TRBJ2-2; 8 bases line up with TRBD2. CDR3 length equals 17 residues. With V trimmed by 7 bases and J by 4 bases, 14 bases remained unmatched. Germline values: CDR1 LNHDA, CDR2 SQIVND (reference sequence). CDR3 region: CASTWFGGRYGTGELFF. CDR3 DNA sequence: TGTGCCAGTACCTGGTTTGGCGGGAGGTATGGCACCGGGGAGCTGTTTTTT.

This chain links TRBV10-2 with TRBJ2-1, with D possibly matching TRBD2 (6 bases). Germline V CDR1 and CDR2: WSHSY, SAAADI. This CDR3 comprises 16 residues. V lost 3 bases, J lost 4 bases, and 16 bases lay in between. In DNA form, the CDR3 reads TGCGCCAGCAGTGAAGGTCACAGCGGGCGTTACAATGAGCAGTTCTTC. This translates into CASSEGHSGRYNEQFF.

This clonotype has ten or more counts. The gene calls are TRBV6-2 or TRBV6-3 and TRBJ2-3; D possibly uses TRBD1 or TRBD2 (5 bases each). This CDR3 is 15 amino acids long. Per the germline V gene, CDR1 is MNHEY and CDR2 is SVGEGT. V lost 6 bases and J lost 0, with 13 bases in between. The CDR3 protein is CASSTRGLSTDTQYF. The CDR3 DNA reads TGTGCCAGCAGCACGAGGGGCCTAAGCACAGATACGCAGTATTTT.

The sample holds a few counts of this clonotype. The chain recombines TRBV29-1 with TRBJ1-2; 10 bases line up with TRBD1. Germline lookup yields CDR1 SQVTM and CDR2 ANQGSEA. V lost 5 bases to trimming and J lost 4 bases; unmatched junction nucleotides: 4. The CDR3 is 13 amino acids. CDR3 sequence: CSVSTGGPYGYTF. DNA for the CDR3: TGCAGCGTTTCGACAGGGGGCCCCTATGGCTACACCTTC.

This clonotype was seen many times. The genes are TRBV29-1 and TRBJ2-7; 8 nucleotides align to TRBD2. The V gene end was trimmed by 2 bases and the J gene end by 3 bases; junction bases not matched to a gene: 3. The CDR3 loop spans 13 amino acids. In germline, CDR1 is SQVTM, CDR2 ANQGSEA. The CDR3 coding sequence is TGCAGCGTTGAATCCGCGGGGGGCTACGAGCAGTACTTC. It specifies CSVESAGGYEQYF.

This clonotype was found many times. The chain has TRBV9 and TRBJ1-5; D is possibly TRBD1 (6 bases). The V gene lost 3 bases and the J gene lost 3 bases, with 10 bases spanning the gap. The CDR3 is 14 amino acids. Germline V gives CDR1 SGDLS, CDR2 YYNGEE. This CDR3 reads CASSAQGDNQPQHF. The DNA of the CDR3 is TGTGCCAGCAGCGCACAGGGAGACAATCAGCCCCAGCATTTT. Based on the CDR3 plus reference TRBV9 and TRBJ1-5, the full variable domain is DSGVTQTPKHLITATGQRVTLRCSPRSGDLSVYWYQQSLDQGLQFLIQYYNGEERAKGNILERFSAQQFPDLHSELNLSSLELGDSALYFCASSAQGDNQPQHFGDGTRLSIL.

The sample holds a few counts of this clonotype. The rearrangement joins TRBV11-2 to TRBJ2-5; maybe TRBD1 (5 bases). The CDR3 extends over 15 amino acids. Germline assignment: CDR1 SGHAT and CDR2 FQNNGV. V was clipped by 4 bases and J by 2 bases, with 14 bases between them. The CDR3: CASSSQGGFQETQYF. DNA of the CDR3: TGTGCCAGCAGCTCCCAGGGCGGCTTTCAAGAGACCCAGTACTTC.

This clonotype was detected only a few times. The chain combines TRBV12-3 or TRBV12-4 with TRBJ1-6, with D possibly being TRBD1 (5 bases). The ends were cut back, 1 base at V and 10 bases at J, with 17 bases in the middle. This CDR3 has 16 residues. CDR3 sequence reads: CASSLEGPSIGSPLHF. The DNA of the CDR3 is TGTGCCAGCAGTTTAGAGGGACCGAGTATTGGATCACCCCTCCACTTT.

This clonotype was seen only a few times. The chain couples TRBV7-9 to TRBJ2-7; 7 nucleotides agree with TRBD1. V trimming: 5 bases; J trimming: 2 bases; junction bases outside the gene matches: 6. The CDR3 has 14 residues. In germline, CDR1 is SEHNR, CDR2 FQNEAQ (reference sequence). CDR3 residues: CASSARDRPYEQYF. The CDR3 DNA reads TGTGCCAGCAGCGCCCGGGACAGACCCTACGAGCAGTACTTC. The variable domain in full, completed from reference TRBV7-9 and TRBJ2-7, reads DTGVSQNPRHKITKRGQNVTFRCDPISEHNRLYWYRQTLGQGPEFLTYFQNEAQLEKSRLLSDRFSAERPKGSFSTLEIQRTEQGDSAMYLCASSARDRPYEQYFGPGTRLTVT.

The table lists this clonotype with a few counts. The chain recombines TRBV7-8 with TRBJ2-5; D gene ambiguous. This CDR3 has 13 residues. The germline V and J ends were trimmed by 4 bases and 1 base, with 7 bases remaining between them. CDR1 and CDR2 from the germline V gene are SGHVS and FQNEAQ. The CDR3 reads CASSSGPQETQYF. The CDR3 DNA reads TGTGCCAGCAGCTCAGGTCCCCAAGAGACCCAGTACTTC.

In its sample, this clonotype was seen a few times. The CDR3 coding sequence is TGTGCCAGCAGCAGTAGCGGGAGAGGCCCAGATACGCAGTATTTT. Residues: CASSSSGRGPDTQYF. This chain links TRBV6-6 with TRBJ2-3, with 9 bases fitting TRBD2. The CDR3 has 15 amino acids. The germline V gene encodes CDR1 MNHNY and CDR2 SVGAGI (reference sequence). V lost 6 bases and J lost 4; bases outside the gene matches: 8.

This clonotype has only a few counts. This chain links TRBV6-6 with TRBJ2-5; D is unclear. There are 14 residues in the CDR3. Germline CDR1 MNHNY, CDR2 SVGAGI (reference sequence). V lost 0 bases and J 2 bases, leaving 7 bases between the germline ends. CDR3 sequence (DNA): TGTGCCAGCAGTTACTCGATGGGGCAAGAGACCCAGTACTTC. It is translated as CASSYSMGQETQYF.

This clonotype was counted only a few times. The genes are TRBV11-2 and TRBJ2-7, with D uncertain. The germline V gene encodes CDR1 SGHAT and CDR2 FQNNGV. The CDR3 has 11 residues. With 5 bases removed from V and 3 bases from J, the gap between germline ends came to 5 bases. This CDR3 reads CASSRFYEQYF. The CDR3 region has the DNA TGTGCCAGCAGCCGCTTCTACGAGCAGTACTTC.

Only a few counts were recorded for this clonotype. This chain links TRBV7-9 with TRBJ2-7; TRBD2 matches 14 bases. The CDR3 is made up of 16 amino acids. The germline CDR1 and CDR2 sequences are SEHNR and FQNEAQ (reference sequence). J was trimmed by 2 bases and V by 2 bases; bases with no gene match: 2. This chain's CDR3 is CASSLPGLAGAYEQYF. In DNA form, the CDR3 reads TGTGCCAGCAGCTTACCGGGACTAGCGGGGGCCTACGAGCAGTACTTC.

This clonotype occurred a few times. The V and J genes are TRBV7-6 and TRBJ1-1; D call uncertain. V gave up 5 bases and J gave up 2 bases, with 15 bases separating them. The CDR3 has 15 residues. From germline, CDR1 is SGHVS and CDR2 FNYEAQ. CDR3 sequence (DNA): TGTGCCAGCAGCCCCGTGAAAGGAATAAACACTGAAGCTTTCTTT. The encoded protein is CASSPVKGINTEAFF.

This clonotype was observed a few times. This chain's CDR3 is CASSLSTRGDTQYF. The DNA of the CDR3 is TGTGCCAGCAGTTTATCGACGAGGGGGGATACGCAGTATTTT. The chain uses TRBV27 and TRBJ2-3; D may be TRBD1 (6 bases). The CDR3 has 14 residues. The germline CDR1 and CDR2 sequences are MNHEY and SMNVEV (reference sequence). The V end lost 0 bases, the J end lost 6 bases, and 10 bases lay between the germline ends.

This clonotype was seen at least ten times. The V call is TRBV30, the J call TRBJ1-2; 7 bases line up with TRBD1. This CDR3 contains 16 residues. Germline trimming cut 0 bases from V and 2 bases from J; bases unmatched to any gene: 9. Germline assignment: CDR1 GTSNPN and CDR2 SVGIG (reference sequence). This CDR3 is CAWSVLGTARNYGYTF. CDR3 DNA: TGTGCCTGGAGTGTATTAGGGACAGCCAGAAACTATGGCTACACCTTC.

There are a few counts of this clonotype. V is TRBV18 and J is TRBJ1-2; weak D call: TRBD1 (6 bases). CDR1 and CDR2 from the germline V gene are KGHSH and LQKENI. The V end was cut by 2 bases, the J end by 3 bases, with 16 bases between. This CDR3 spans 16 amino acids. The CDR3 DNA reads TGTGCCAGCTCACCAAGAACCCAGGGGAGCGACTATGGCTACACCTTC. Its protein product is CASSPRTQGSDYGYTF.